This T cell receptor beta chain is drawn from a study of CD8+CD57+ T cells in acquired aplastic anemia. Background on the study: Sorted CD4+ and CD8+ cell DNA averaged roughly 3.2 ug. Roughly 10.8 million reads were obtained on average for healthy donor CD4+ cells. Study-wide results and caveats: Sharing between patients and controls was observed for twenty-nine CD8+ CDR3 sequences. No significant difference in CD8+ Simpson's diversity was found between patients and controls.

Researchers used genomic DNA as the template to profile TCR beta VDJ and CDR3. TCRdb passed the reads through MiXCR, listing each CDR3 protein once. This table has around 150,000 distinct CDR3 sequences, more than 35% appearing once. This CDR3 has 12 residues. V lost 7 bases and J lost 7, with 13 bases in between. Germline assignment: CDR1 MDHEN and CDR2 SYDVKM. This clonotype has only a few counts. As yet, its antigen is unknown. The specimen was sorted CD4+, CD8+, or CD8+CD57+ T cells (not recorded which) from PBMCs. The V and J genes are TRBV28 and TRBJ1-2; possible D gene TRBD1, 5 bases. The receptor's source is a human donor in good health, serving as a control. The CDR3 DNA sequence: TGTGCCAGCAATATACCAGGGTTTGGCTACACCTTC. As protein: CASNIPGFGYTF.